The count of the clone carrying this TCR beta chain is one. The protocol was immunoSEQ multiplex PCR, while the TCRdb copy is restricted to in-frame clones and leaves out a portion. The sample includes just over 150,000 clones, 65% to 90% of them seen just once. The J segment lost 2 bases and the V segment lost 0 bases, leaving 3 bases of the junction unmatched. The CDR3 has 15 residues. Germline V gene lookup returns CDR1 MNHEY and CDR2 SVGEGT. Enrollment of patients from Seattle took place during active infection, with longitudinal follow-up. The data belong to a study of blood T cell repertoires in COVID-19. Study summary: COVID-19 samples from acute and convalescent phases originated in the United States, Italy and Spain.

The sequenced sample was peripheral blood. The source of this sequence is a woman aged 40 to 50 with COVID-19, enrolled during active disease. The chain links TRBV6-2 or TRBV6-3 to TRBJ2-5; TRBD2 aligns across 7 bases. The CDR3 region has the DNA TGTGCCAGCAGTTACTCGGCTAGCGGTCAAGAGACCCAGTACTTC. Residues: CASSYSASGQETQYF.